This T cell receptor (beta chain) was sequenced in a study of T cells in Graves' hyperthyroidism and ophthalmopathy. Ten or more counts support this clonotype. There were TCR beta CDR3 regions amplified from RNA transcripts. Using the HTBI primer set, a first-round RT-PCR was run on the TCR CDR3. MiXCR, applied by TCRdb to the multiplex PCR reads, yields one record per CDR3 protein. The sample holds hundreds of thousands of distinct CDR3 sequences, more than 15% seen once. Sequencing was carried out using blood. The sequence was obtained from a woman between 18 and 29 years old with Graves' hyperthyroidism.

The CDR3 sequence is CASTTERLAGSRETGELFF. The CDR3 bases are TGTGCCAGCACTACCGAGCGGTTAGCGGGGAGTAGGGAGACCGGGGAGCTGTTTTTT. The gene calls are TRBV12-3 or TRBV12-4 and TRBJ2-2; 8 nucleotides agree with TRBD2. The CDR3 has 19 amino acids. The trim removed 7 bases at V and 5 bases at J, leaving 21 bases unmatched.